The rows below give T cell receptor beta chains drawn from one sample of a study of T cell repertoires in cytomegalovirus infection. From the reads, TCRdb called clonotypes with MiXCR, one entry per CDR3 protein. The repertoire has just over 450,000 distinct CDR3 sequences, approximately 46% of them found once; the top ten carry 43%. Antigen specificity for these receptors is unknown. Sequences were derived from cultured PBMCs, sampled from culture after CMV antigen stimulation. The receptors were gathered from a human donor in good health (CMV status not recorded). Some clones in this sample may be carry-over from other donors' samples. The CDR3 runs from the conserved cysteine through the conserved F or W. D genes are given only for firm matches. Size is stated for part of the rows, as once, few or many counts, or as a class when the clone is expanded.

cdr3_aa	cdr3_nt	d_call	v_call	j_call	clone_size	cdr3_length
CASSLNRGGNTGELFF	TGTGCCAGCAGTCTGAATCGCGGGGGGAACACCGGGGAGCTGTTTTTT	TRBD2	TRBV12-3/TRBV12-4	TRBJ2-2	.	16
CASSQRGGTYEQYF	TGTGCCAGCAGCCAGCGGGGGGGGACCTACGAGCAGTACTTC	TRBD2	TRBV5-4	TRBJ2-7	few	14
CASSEGRARHRDTQYF	TGTGCCAGCAGTGAAGGGCGCGCTCGACACCGAGATACGCAGTATTTT	.	TRBV6-1	TRBJ2-3	.	16
CASGWGGSYNEQFF	TGTGCTAGTGGTTGGGGGGGATCCTACAATGAGCAGTTCTTC	TRBD2	TRBV12-5	TRBJ2-1	.	14
CASSLIGLGTDTQYF	TGTGCCAGCAGCCTAATAGGTTTAGGCACAGATACGCAGTATTTT	.	TRBV12-3/TRBV12-4	TRBJ2-3	.	15
CASRNNWANTEAFF	TGTGCCAGCAGAAACAATTGGGCGAACACTGAAGCTTTCTTT	.	TRBV7-6	TRBJ1-1	.	14
CASSAGGSQETQYF	TGTGCCAGCAGTGCGGGGGGCAGCCAAGAGACCCAGTACTTC	.	TRBV2	TRBJ2-5	.	14
CASSLISGWEQYF	TGTGCCAGCAGTTTAATAAGTGGATGGGAGCAGTACTTC	.	TRBV12-3/TRBV12-4	TRBJ2-7	.	13
CASSPAGDGETQYF	TGTGCCAGCTCACCAGCGGGAGACGGGGAGACCCAGTACTTC	TRBD2	TRBV18	TRBJ2-5	.	14
CASSLALGGNTGELFF	TGTGCCAGCAGCTTAGCGCTCGGGGGAAACACCGGGGAGCTGTTTTTT	.	TRBV7-2	TRBJ2-2	.	16
CASSPRTGWEVYGYTF	TGTGCCAGCAGCCCCAGGACAGGGTGGGAGGTCTATGGCTACACCTTC	TRBD1	TRBV7-2	TRBJ1-2	.	16
CASSLDSTEQFF	TGTGCCAGCAGCTTAGATTCCACTGAGCAGTTCTTC	.	TRBV7-2	TRBJ2-1	once	12
CASSLALDRGYNEQFF	TGTGCCAGCAGCTTAGCTTTGGACAGGGGTTACAATGAGCAGTTCTTC	TRBD1	TRBV7-2	TRBJ2-1	few	16
CSARAVGETQYF	TGCAGTGCTAGAGCTGTCGGGGAGACCCAGTACTTC	.	TRBV20-1	TRBJ2-5	.	12
CASSPDGKGNTEAFF	TGTGCCAGCAGCCCAGACGGGAAAGGGAACACTGAAGCTTTCTTT	.	TRBV7-9	TRBJ1-1	.	15
CASSFDLTGGFKTYEQYF	TGTGCCAGCAGTTTCGACCTTACTGGGGGGTTCAAAACCTACGAGCAGTACTTC	.	TRBV28	TRBJ2-7	.	18
CASRERNGDYGYTF	TGTGCCAGCAGGGAGCGAAATGGGGACTATGGCTACACCTTC	.	TRBV12-3/TRBV12-4	TRBJ1-2	few	14
CASSQERLASYEQYF	TGCGCCAGCAGCCAAGAACGACTAGCCAGCTACGAGCAGTACTTC	TRBD2	TRBV4-3	TRBJ2-7	.	15
CASSESIGETQYF	TGTGCCAGCAGTGAATCGATCGGGGAGACCCAGTACTTC	.	TRBV6-1	TRBJ2-5	.	13
CASSNPGGLAGGYEQYF	TGTGCCAGCAGTAACCCGGGGGGACTAGCGGGAGGATACGAGCAGTACTTC	TRBD2	TRBV6-6	TRBJ2-7	.	17
CANSRQGSIYNEQFF	TGTGCCAACTCGCGGCAGGGGTCAATCTACAATGAGCAGTTCTTC	.	TRBV19	TRBJ2-1	.	15
CASSFGVGPDEKLFF	TGTGCCAGCAGCTTTGGGGTGGGGCCTGATGAAAAACTGTTTTTT	.	TRBV7-6	TRBJ1-4	.	15
CASGFGQDGGYTF	TGTGCCAGCGGCTTTGGGCAGGACGGAGGCTACACCTTC	.	TRBV2	TRBJ1-2	few	13
CASSLRWYNEQFF	TGTGCCAGCAGTTTAAGGTGGTACAATGAGCAGTTCTTC	.	TRBV27	TRBJ2-1	once	13
CASSDDATGWNQPQHF	TGTGCCAGTAGTGACGATGCGACAGGGTGGAATCAGCCCCAGCATTTT	TRBD1	TRBV19	TRBJ1-5	few	16
CASSSTGRPYYGYTF	TGTGCCAGCAGCTCCACAGGTAGACCTTACTATGGCTACACCTTC	.	TRBV7-2	TRBJ1-2	.	15
CASSKRPGLAGGETQYF	TGTGCCAGCAGCAAAAGACCGGGACTAGCGGGGGGAGAGACCCAGTACTTC	TRBD2	TRBV7-6	TRBJ2-5	few	17
CAISRGNTEAFF	TGTGCCATCTCGCGGGGGAACACTGAAGCTTTCTTT	.	TRBV6-2/TRBV6-3	TRBJ1-1	few	12
CSASSSVGEQFF	TGCAGTGCTTCCTCGTCAGTGGGGGAGCAGTTCTTC	.	TRBV20-1	TRBJ2-1	.	12
CASSQLATLEQYF	TGTGCCAGCTCACAGCTAGCAACTCTCGAGCAGTACTTC	.	TRBV18	TRBJ2-7	.	13
CASSPHPYTF	TGTGCCAGCAGCCCCCATCCCTACACCTTC	.	TRBV7-2	TRBJ1-2	few	10
CSAHQTDQETQYF	TGCAGTGCCCACCAGACCGACCAAGAGACCCAGTACTTC	.	TRBV20-1	TRBJ2-5	.	13
CASSPLQGTTWGYTF	TGTGCCAGCAGCCCGCTACAGGGGACTACGTGGGGCTACACCTTC	TRBD1	TRBV7-2	TRBJ1-2	.	15
CASSLVGALAGALTDTQYF	TGTGCCAGCAGCTTAGTGGGGGCTTTGGCGGGAGCTCTCACAGATACGCAGTATTTT	.	TRBV7-2	TRBJ2-3	many	19
CASKTYRGGSGELFF	TGTGCCAGCAAAACGTATCGAGGGGGGAGCGGGGAGCTGTTTTTT	.	TRBV6-5	TRBJ2-2	.	15
CASSSDNYNEQFF	TGTGCCAGCAGTTCGGACAACTACAATGAGCAGTTCTTC	.	TRBV27	TRBJ2-1	.	13
CASTLDGESPLHF	TGTGCCAGCACCTTGGATGGGGAATCACCCCTCCACTTT	.	TRBV7-2	TRBJ1-6	once	13
CASSYRQGNGYTF	TGTGCCAGCAGTTACCGACAGGGCAACGGCTACACCTTC	TRBD1	TRBV6-5	TRBJ1-2	few	13
CASSELGSPSEQYF	TGTGCCAGCTCAGAGTTAGGCTCTCCCAGCGAGCAGTACTTC	.	TRBV18	TRBJ2-7	.	14
CASSLCGARPNRKTQYF	TGTGCCAGCAGCTTATGCGGGGCACGACCTAACCGGAAGACCCAGTACTTC	.	TRBV11-1	TRBJ2-5	many	17